Following are 11 T cell receptor beta chains from one sample sequenced in a study of sequential checkpoint blockade in melanoma. Using immunoSEQ multiplex PCR, the repertoire was profiled, and TCRdb retains in-frame clones only, with some absent. The table shows 13,000 or so clones, with about three quarters occurring only once. As to treatment: randomized to nivolumab then ipilimumab (arm A) or the reverse (arm B). Source: CD8+ T cells sorted from blood (inferred from file names), taken from a patient given nivolumab and ipilimumab in sequence. The receptors stem from a human donor with melanoma.

A single count supports this clone. The rearrangement links TRBV5-1 to TRBJ2-5, with 7 nucleotides matching TRBD1. The J call is in doubt because the DNA end fits TRBJ2-7 better. CDR3 length: 14 residues. Germline CDR1 is SGHRS and CDR2 is YFSETQ. The CDR3 reads CASSYDRVPYEQYF. The CDR3, as DNA: TGCGCCAGCAGCTACGACAGGGTTCCCTACGAGCAGTACTTC.

The table lists this clone with a count of one. The rearrangement links TRBV6-1 to TRBJ1-1; D unresolved. V was shortened by 8 bases and J by 7 bases, with 17 bases between the two germline ends. The CDR3 is 13 residues long. The germline V gene has CDR1 MNHNS and CDR2 SASEGT. The CDR3 DNA is TGTGCCAGCTCTAGCAGTCAGGACGGTGAAGCTTTCTTT. Translated: CASSSSQDGEAFF.

This clone was recorded a few times. The rearrangement links TRBV19 to TRBJ2-1; 7 nucleotides agree with TRBD2. In germline, CDR1 is LNHDA, CDR2 SQIVND (reference sequence). Losses at the gene ends were 6 bases for V and 9 bases for J; bases not matched to a gene: 11. The CDR3 runs 14 residues. CDR3 coding DNA: TGTGCCAGTAGCCTATTCATTGGGGGGGGTGAGCAGTTCTTC. The encoded protein is CASSLFIGGGEQFF.

The chain carries TRBV2 and TRBJ1-6, with D unclear. From germline, CDR1 is SNHLY and CDR2 FYNNEI. CDR3 length: 14 residues. V was cut by 1 base and J by 5 bases, with 6 bases left in between. CDR3 bases: TGTGCCAGCAGTGAAGGCAGTAATAATTCACCCCTCCACTTT. It is translated as CASSEGSNNSPLHF.

A single count supports this clone. At one boundary the junction diverges from the germline segment, which might be a read error. The gene calls are TRBV4-1 and TRBJ2-1; 12 bases map to TRBD2. There are 16 residues in the CDR3. Germline V lookup: CDR1 MGHRA, CDR2 YSYEKL. CDR3 sequence: CASSQETSGSTNGQFF. The CDR3 DNA reads as TGCGCCAGCAGCCAAGAGACTAGCGGGAGTACGAATGGGCAGTTCTTC.

This chain uses TRBV4-2 with TRBJ1-1; 9 bases are a match to TRBD1. Trimming took 3 bases from V and 7 from J; bases not matched to a gene: 6. The CDR3 runs 14 residues. Looked up from germline, CDR1 is LGHNA and CDR2 is YNFKEQ. The CDR3 spells CASSQDRGVLEAFF. The CDR3 DNA follows: TGTGCCAGCAGCCAGGACAGGGGTGTCCTTGAAGCTTTCTTT.

The chain couples TRBV6-1 to TRBJ2-7; 9 positions agree with TRBD1. Germline CDR1 is MNHNS and CDR2 is SASEGT. Losses at the gene ends were 4 bases for V and 2 bases for J; bases not matched to a gene: 12. The CDR3 has 17 residues. The CDR3 loop reads CASSGWDRETTTYEQYF. In DNA, the CDR3 is TGTGCCAGCAGTGGATGGGACAGGGAAACCACTACCTACGAGCAGTACTTC.

V usage is TRBV7-3 and J usage is TRBJ2-1; TRBD1 matches 9 bases. This CDR3 comprises 14 residues. Germline CDR1 reads SGHTA; CDR2 reads FQGTGA. V shed 5 bases and J 6 bases; nucleotides not matched to a gene: 5. The CDR3 protein is CASSEGQGGNEQFF. As DNA, the CDR3 is TGTGCCAGCAGCGAGGGACAGGGTGGCAATGAGCAGTTCTTC.

This clone was seen a few times. The CDR3 loop reads CSVEPGQFFGTTDNEQFF. The CDR3 coding sequence is TGCAGCGTCGAACCGGGACAATTTTTCGGGACTACCGACAATGAGCAGTTCTTC. The chain recombines TRBV29-1 with TRBJ2-1; perhaps TRBD2 as D (7 bases). The germline gives CDR1 SQVTM, CDR2 ANQGSEA. CDR3 length equals 18 residues. The V end was cut by 6 bases, the J end by 5 bases, with 29 bases between.

The chain has TRBV30 and TRBJ2-1, with 11 bases that match TRBD2. The CDR3 is 14 residues long. Germline-derived CDR1 and CDR2 are GTSNPN and SVGIG (reference sequence). V was clipped by 4 bases and J by 5 bases; unmatched bases: 4. CDR3 nucleotide sequence: TGTGCCTGGACTAGCGGGGGGAATCACAATGAGCAGTTCTTC. It encodes CAWTSGGNHNEQFF.

This CDR3 reads CASRYNTGELFF. The CDR3 bases are TGTGCCAGCAGGTATAACACCGGGGAGCTGTTTTTT. The chain employs TRBV5-4 and TRBJ2-2; D is undetermined. The CDR3 is 12 residues long. V dropped 5 bases and J dropped 2 bases, with 4 bases sitting between them. CDR1 and CDR2 from the germline V gene are SGHNT and YYREEE (reference sequence). Together with reference TRBV5-4 and TRBJ2-2, the CDR3 gives the full variable domain: ETGVTQSPTHLIKTRGQQVTLRCSSQSGHNTVSWYQQALGQGPQFIFQYYREEENGRGNFPPRFSGLQFPNYSSELNVNALELDDSALYLCASRYNTGELFFGEGSRLTVL.